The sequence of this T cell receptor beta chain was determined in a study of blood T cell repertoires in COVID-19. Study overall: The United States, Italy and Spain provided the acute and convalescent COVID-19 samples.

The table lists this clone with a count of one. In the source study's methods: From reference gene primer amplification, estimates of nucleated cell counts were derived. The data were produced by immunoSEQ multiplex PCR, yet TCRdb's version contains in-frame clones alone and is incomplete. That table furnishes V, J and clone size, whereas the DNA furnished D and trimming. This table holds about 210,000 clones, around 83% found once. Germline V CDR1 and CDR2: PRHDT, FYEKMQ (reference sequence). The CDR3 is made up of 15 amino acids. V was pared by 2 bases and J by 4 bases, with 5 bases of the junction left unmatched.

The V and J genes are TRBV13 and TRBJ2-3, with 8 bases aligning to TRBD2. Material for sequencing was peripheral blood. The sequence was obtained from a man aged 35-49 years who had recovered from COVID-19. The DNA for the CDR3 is TGTGCCAGCAGCTTATGGGCGGGGGGCTCAGATACGCAGTATTTT. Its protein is CASSLWAGGSDTQYF.